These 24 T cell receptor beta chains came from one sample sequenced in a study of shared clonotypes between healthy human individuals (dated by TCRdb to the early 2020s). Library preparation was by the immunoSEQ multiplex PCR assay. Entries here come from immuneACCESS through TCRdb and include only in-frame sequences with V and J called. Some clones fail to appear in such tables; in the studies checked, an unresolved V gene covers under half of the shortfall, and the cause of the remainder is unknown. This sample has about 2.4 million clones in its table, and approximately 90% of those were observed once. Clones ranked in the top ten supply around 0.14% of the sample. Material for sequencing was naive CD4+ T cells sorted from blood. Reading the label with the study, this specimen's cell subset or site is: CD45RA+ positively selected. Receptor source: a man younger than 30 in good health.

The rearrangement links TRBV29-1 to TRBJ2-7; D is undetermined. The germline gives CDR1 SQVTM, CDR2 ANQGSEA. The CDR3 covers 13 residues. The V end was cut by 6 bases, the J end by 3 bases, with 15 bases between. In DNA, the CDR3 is TGCAGCGTGCGAGACCCAGAATTCTACGAGCAGTACTTC. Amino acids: CSVRDPEFYEQYF.

As DNA, the CDR3 is TGTGCCAGCAGTGGTACGGTCCTTTTCTATGGCTACACCTTC. Encoded protein: CASSGTVLFYGYTF. This chain uses TRBV6-1 with TRBJ1-2; D not resolved. Germline CDR1 reads MNHNS; CDR2 reads SASEGT. V lost 4 bases, J lost 4 bases, and 13 bases lay in between. This CDR3 has 14 amino acids.

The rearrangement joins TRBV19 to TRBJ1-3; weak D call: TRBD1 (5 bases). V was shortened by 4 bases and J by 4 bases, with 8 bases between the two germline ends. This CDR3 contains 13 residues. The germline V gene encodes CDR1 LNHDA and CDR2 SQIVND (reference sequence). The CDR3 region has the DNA TGTGCCAGTAGTACTCGACAGGGAAACACCATATATTTT. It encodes CASSTRQGNTIYF.

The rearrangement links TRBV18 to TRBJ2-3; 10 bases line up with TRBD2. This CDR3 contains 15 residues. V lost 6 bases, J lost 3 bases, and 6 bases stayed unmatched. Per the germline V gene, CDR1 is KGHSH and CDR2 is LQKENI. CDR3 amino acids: CASSALAGVTDTQYF. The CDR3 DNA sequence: TGTGCCAGCTCGGCGCTAGCGGGGGTTACAGATACGCAGTATTTT.

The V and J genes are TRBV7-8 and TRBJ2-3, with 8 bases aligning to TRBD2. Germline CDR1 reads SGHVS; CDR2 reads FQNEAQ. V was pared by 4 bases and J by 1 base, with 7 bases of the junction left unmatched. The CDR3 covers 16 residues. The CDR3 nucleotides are TGTGCCAGCAGCTCAGGATCGGGACTAGGCACAGATACGCAGTATTTT. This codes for CASSSGSGLGTDTQYF. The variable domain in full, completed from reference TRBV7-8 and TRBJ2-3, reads GAGVSQSPRYKVAKRGQDVALRCDPISGHVSLFWYQQALGQGPEFLTYFQNEAQLDKSGLPSDRFFAERPEGSVSTLKIQRTQQEDSAVYLCASSSGSGLGTDTQYFGPGTRLTVL.

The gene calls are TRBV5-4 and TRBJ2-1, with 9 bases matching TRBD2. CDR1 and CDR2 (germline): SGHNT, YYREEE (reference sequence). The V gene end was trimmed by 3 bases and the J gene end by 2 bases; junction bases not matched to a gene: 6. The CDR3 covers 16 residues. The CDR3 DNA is TGTGCCAGCAGCTCCCAGCGACTAGCGGCCTACAATGAGCAGTTCTTC. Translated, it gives CASSSQRLAAYNEQFF.

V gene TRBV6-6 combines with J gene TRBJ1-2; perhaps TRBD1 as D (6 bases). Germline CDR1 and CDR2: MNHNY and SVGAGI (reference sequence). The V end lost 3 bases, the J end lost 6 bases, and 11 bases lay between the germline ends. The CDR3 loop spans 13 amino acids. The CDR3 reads CASSYTGKDGYTF. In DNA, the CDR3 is TGTGCCAGCAGTTATACAGGGAAGGATGGCTACACCTTC.

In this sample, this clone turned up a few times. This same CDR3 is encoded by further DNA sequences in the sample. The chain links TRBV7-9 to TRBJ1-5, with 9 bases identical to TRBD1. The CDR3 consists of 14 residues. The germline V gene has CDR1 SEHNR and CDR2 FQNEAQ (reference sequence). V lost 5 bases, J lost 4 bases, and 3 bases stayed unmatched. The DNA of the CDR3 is TGTGCCAGCAGCCCAGGGACAGGGAATCAGCCCCAGCATTTT. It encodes CASSPGTGNQPQHF.

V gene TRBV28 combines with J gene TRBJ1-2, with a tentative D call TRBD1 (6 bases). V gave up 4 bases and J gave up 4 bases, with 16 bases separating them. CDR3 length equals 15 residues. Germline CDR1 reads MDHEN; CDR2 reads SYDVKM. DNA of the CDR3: TGTGCCAGCAGTTCGTTGGGACAATCGGGCTATGGCTACACCTTC. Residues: CASSSLGQSGYGYTF.

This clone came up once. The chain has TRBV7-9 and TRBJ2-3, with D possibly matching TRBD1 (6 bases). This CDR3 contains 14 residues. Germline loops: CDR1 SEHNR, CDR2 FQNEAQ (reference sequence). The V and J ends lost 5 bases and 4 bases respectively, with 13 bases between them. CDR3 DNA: TGTGCCAGCAGCCGGACAGAAGTCCCAGATACGCAGTATTTT. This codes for CASSRTEVPDTQYF.

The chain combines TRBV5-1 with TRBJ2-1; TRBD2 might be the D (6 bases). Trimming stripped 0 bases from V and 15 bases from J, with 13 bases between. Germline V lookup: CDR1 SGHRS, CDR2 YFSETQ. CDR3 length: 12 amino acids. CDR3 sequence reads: CASSLGFGGLFF. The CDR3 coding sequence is TGCGCCAGCAGCTTGGGTTTTGGGGGACTGTTCTTC.

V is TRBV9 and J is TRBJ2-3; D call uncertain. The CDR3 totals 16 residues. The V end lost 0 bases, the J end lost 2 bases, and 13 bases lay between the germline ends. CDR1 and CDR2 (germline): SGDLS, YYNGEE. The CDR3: CASSVVALGDTDTQYF. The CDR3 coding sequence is TGTGCCAGCAGCGTAGTTGCGCTAGGAGACACAGATACGCAGTATTTT.

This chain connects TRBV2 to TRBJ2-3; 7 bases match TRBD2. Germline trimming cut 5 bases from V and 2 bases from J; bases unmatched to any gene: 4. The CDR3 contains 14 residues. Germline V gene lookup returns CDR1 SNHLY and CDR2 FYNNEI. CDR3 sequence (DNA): TGTGCCAGCAGTTCCGGGACTAACACAGATACGCAGTATTTT. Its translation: CASSSGTNTDTQYF. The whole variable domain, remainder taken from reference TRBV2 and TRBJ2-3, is EPEVTQTPSHQVTQMGQEVILRCVPISNHLYFYWYRQILGQKVEFLVSFYNNEISEKSEIFDDQFSVERPDGSNFTLKIRSTKLEDSAMYFCASSSGTNTDTQYFGPGTRLTVL.

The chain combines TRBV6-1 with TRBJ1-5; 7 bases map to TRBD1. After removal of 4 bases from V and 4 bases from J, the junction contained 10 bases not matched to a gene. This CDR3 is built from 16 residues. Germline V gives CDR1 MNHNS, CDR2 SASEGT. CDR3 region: CASSVTGTVGNQPQHF. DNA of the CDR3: TGTGCCAGCAGTGTTACCGGGACAGTGGGAAATCAGCCCCAGCATTTT.

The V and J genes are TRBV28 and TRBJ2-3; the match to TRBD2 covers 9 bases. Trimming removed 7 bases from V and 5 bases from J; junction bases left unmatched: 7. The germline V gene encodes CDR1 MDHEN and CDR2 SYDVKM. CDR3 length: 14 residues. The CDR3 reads CASKRGGAQDTQYF. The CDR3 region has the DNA TGTGCCAGCAAACGCGGGGGGGCCCAAGATACGCAGTATTTT.

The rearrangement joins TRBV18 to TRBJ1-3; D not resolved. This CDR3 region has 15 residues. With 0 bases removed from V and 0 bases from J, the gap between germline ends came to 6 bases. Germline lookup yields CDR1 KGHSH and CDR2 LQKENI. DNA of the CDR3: TGTGCCAGCTCACCACCGATCCTCTCTGGAAACACCATATATTTT. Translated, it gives CASSPPILSGNTIYF.

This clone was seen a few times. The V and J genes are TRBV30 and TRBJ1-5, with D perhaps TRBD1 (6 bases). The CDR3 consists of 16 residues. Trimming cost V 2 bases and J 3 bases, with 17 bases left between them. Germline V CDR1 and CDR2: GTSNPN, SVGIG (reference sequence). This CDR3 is CAWSRRNREDNQPQHF. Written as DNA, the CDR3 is TGTGCCTGGAGTCGAAGGAACAGGGAAGACAATCAGCCCCAGCATTTT.

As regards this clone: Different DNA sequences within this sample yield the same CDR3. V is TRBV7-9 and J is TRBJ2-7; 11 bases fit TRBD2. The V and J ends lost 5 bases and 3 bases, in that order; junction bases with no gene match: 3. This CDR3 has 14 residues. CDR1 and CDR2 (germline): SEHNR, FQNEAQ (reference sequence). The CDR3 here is CASSPGLAGYEQYF. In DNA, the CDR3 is TGTGCCAGCAGCCCTGGACTAGCGGGCTACGAGCAGTACTTC.

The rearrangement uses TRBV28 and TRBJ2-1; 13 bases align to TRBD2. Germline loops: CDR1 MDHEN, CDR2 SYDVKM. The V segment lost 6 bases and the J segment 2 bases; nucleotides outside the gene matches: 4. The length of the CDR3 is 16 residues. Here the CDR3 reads CASRTGTSGAYNEQFF. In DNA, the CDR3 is TGTGCCAGCAGGACTGGGACTAGCGGGGCCTACAATGAGCAGTTCTTC.

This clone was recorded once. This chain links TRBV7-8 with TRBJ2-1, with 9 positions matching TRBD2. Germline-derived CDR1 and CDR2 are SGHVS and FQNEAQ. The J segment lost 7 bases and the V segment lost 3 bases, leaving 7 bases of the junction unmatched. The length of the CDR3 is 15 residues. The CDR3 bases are TGTGCCAGCAGCTTCGTGCTAGCGGGGAGGAATGAGCAGTTCTTC. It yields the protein CASSFVLAGRNEQFF.

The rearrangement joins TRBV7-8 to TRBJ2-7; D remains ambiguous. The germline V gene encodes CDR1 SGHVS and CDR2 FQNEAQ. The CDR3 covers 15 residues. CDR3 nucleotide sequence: TGTGGCCCTCAACAGTTATTGTCCGCCCGGGCCGAGCAGTACTTC. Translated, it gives CGPQQLLSARAEQYF. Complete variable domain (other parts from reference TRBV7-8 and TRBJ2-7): GAGVSQSPRYKVAKRGQDVALRCDPISGHVSLFWYQQALGQGPEFLTYFQNEAQLDKSGLPSDRFFAERPEGSVSTLKIQRTQQEDSAVYLCGPQQLLSARAEQYFGPGTRLTVT.

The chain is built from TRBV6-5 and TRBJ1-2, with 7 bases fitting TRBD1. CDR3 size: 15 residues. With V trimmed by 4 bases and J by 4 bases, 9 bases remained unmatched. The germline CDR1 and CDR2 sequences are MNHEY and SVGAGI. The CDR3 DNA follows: TGTGCCAGCAGTTTTCATCGGGACAGTATCTATGGCTACACCTTC. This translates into CASSFHRDSIYGYTF.

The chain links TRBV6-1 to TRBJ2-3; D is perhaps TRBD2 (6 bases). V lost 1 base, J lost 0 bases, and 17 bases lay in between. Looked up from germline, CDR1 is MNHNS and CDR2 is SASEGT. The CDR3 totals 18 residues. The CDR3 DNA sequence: TGTGCCAGCAGTGAAGTACTAGCCCTCAGTACTAGCACAGATACGCAGTATTTT. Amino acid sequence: CASSEVLALSTSTDTQYF.

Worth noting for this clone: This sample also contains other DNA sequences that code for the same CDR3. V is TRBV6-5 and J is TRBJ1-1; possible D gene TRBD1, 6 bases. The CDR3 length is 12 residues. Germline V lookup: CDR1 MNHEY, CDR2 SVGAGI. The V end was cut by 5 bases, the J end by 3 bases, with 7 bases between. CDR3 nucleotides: TGTGCCAGCAGTAGGGGGGACACTGAAGCTTTCTTT. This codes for CASSRGDTEAFF.